This T cell receptor (beta chain) derives from a study of blood T cell repertoires in COVID-19. Study in general: The study drew acute and convalescent COVID-19 samples from the United States, Italy and Spain. Nucleic acid was either cDNA or gDNA, and it came from T cells, B-cell-depleted T cells, or PBMCs.

Per the study methods: Estimation of nucleated cell counts was performed using reference gene primer amplification. Method: immunoSEQ multiplex PCR; TCRdb's copy keeps in-frame clones and lacks some. That table supplies the V and J calls and clone size; D and trimming were determined from the DNA. Of about 190,000 clones in the sample, 88% are singletons; the top ten hold 0.95% to 1.3%. Trimming removed 1 base at V and 8 bases at J, with 8 bases between. Germline lookup yields CDR1 LGHDT and CDR2 YNNKEL (reference sequence). CDR3 length: 12 amino acids. The chain carries TRBV3-1 (or the pseudogene TRBV3-2) and TRBJ1-2; no definite D call. This clonotype was obtained from a young man with acute or convalescent COVID-19. The source material was peripheral blood. Here the CDR3 reads CASSQVYLGYTF. CDR3 DNA sequence: TGTGCCAGCAGCCAAGTTTATTTGGGCTACACCTTC.